Described below is a single TCR beta chain sequence and its context. The PCR contained 60 Vbeta and 13 Jbeta primers. Profiling relied on immunoSEQ multiplex PCR, and the TCRdb table lists in-frame clones only, not all of them. The table includes fewer than 200,000 clones, 9.5% to 15% detected once. This sample is part of a study of cytomegalovirus exposure and HLA in healthy donors. CDR3 length: 17 residues. Germline CDR1 reads SEHNR; CDR2 reads FQNEAQ (reference sequence). V lost 3 bases and J lost 4; bases outside the gene matches: 13. The chain combines TRBV7-9 with TRBJ1-1, with 8 bases fitting TRBD1. The source is a man in his fifties in good health and CMV-seropositive. The sequencing input was PBMCs. DNA of the CDR3: TGTGCCAGCAGCTTCCCTACAGGGGGAATGGGGGGCACTGAAGCTTTCTTT. It is translated as CASSFPTGGMGGTEAFF.